This T cell receptor (beta chain) is from a study of shared clonotypes between healthy human individuals. The naive CD8 fraction comprised CD45RO-negative cells positively selected for CCR7 and excluded terminally differentiated effector memory CD45RA+ cells. Only in-frame clones appear in the TCRdb table, and some are missing; sequencing was by immunoSEQ multiplex PCR. The table lists about 2.1 million clones, roughly 95% of them singletons. Germline lookup yields CDR1 LNHNV and CDR2 YYDKDF (reference sequence). The length of the CDR3 is 16 residues. V shed 0 bases, J shed 6 bases, and the junction held 8 bases outside the gene matches.

The TCR originated in a man aged 18 to 29 in good health. Some clones in this sample may be carry-over from other donors' samples. J is TRBJ2-1 and V is TRBV15, with 7 bases fitting TRBD2. What was sequenced was naive CD8+ T cells from PBMCs. This CDR3 is CATSRDRAGEINEQFF. For the CDR3, the DNA is TGTGCCACCAGCAGAGATCGGGCGGGAGAGATCAATGAGCAGTTCTTC.